The clone carrying this T cell receptor (beta chain) was observed at least ten times. The data were taken from a study of blood T cells in healthy people across ages. Study-level information: T cells yielded about one barcoded beta molecule per two cells through template switching.

There were healthy Caucasian individuals from Russia, aged 6 to 90, serving as donors. Every donor contributed 7.5 to 10 milliliters of peripheral blood by blood draw. CDR1 and CDR2 from the germline V gene are MNHEY and SMNVEV (reference sequence). The V gene lost 8 bases and the J gene lost 4 bases, with 14 bases spanning the gap. The CDR3 spans 13 residues. PCR was performed a second time for roughly 6 to 12 cycles using a sample-barcoded 5' primer and a J-beta primer mix. Researchers report that a template-switch adaptor with 12 random nucleotides tagged each cDNA molecule. TCRdb reprocessed the 5' RACE reads via MiXCR and lists one record per CDR3 protein. The data hold about 670,000 distinct CDR3 sequences, with 40% to 65% observed a single time.

The chain couples TRBV27 to TRBJ1-2, with unresolved D. The source is a woman of 80 years or more in good health. Material: blood. CDR3 DNA: TGTGCCAGCGTCAAACTTGGCGGCTATGGCTACACCTTC. Protein: CASVKLGGYGYTF.